This T cell receptor (beta chain) derives from a study of T cell repertoires in cytomegalovirus infection. Study at large: Public TCR beta signature analysis indicated the presence of both CMV infection and matching HLA type. Study-level findings and limits: Predominance within the ex vivo response was attributable to HLA-C-restricted CMV-specific TCR beta clonotypes. Public TCR beta family frequency separated CMV-and-HLA carriers, including in an independent cohort.

The ends were cut back, 4 bases at V and 4 bases at J, with 11 bases in the middle. CDR3 length: 14 residues. Per the germline V gene, CDR1 is MNHEY and CDR2 is SVGEGT. Each CDR3 protein is one row after TCRdb ran MiXCR on the reads. The table shows approximately 100,000 distinct CDR3 sequences, with under 25% occurring only once. Turning to this clonotype: Its matching antigen is unknown.

This sequence was found in a human donor in good health (CMV status not recorded). Some clones in this sample may be carry-over from other donors' samples. The chain carries TRBV6-2 or TRBV6-3 and TRBJ1-5, with a tentative D call TRBD1 (6 bases). Sequencing used CD8+ T cells from PBMCs. The CDR3 is CASSWSQGNQPQHF. As DNA, the CDR3 is TGTGCCAGCAGTTGGAGTCAGGGGAATCAGCCCCAGCATTTT.